The 27 T cell receptor beta chains given below trace back to one sample, sequenced in a study of T cell changes during pregnancy in multiple sclerosis. Profiled with immunoSEQ multiplex PCR; TCRdb holds only in-frame clones, not every one. The data contain 35,000 to 45,000 clones, roughly nine tenths of them singletons. The material sequenced was peripheral blood, taken in the third trimester of pregnancy. The receptors here all came from a female donor in good health, enrolled as a control in a pregnancy study.

The V and J genes are TRBV7-4 and TRBJ1-5; D gene ambiguous. Deletions cut 4 bases from V and 0 bases from J, with 10 bases between. The CDR3 is made up of 15 amino acids. Looked up from germline, CDR1 is SGHVT and CDR2 is SQSDAQ. In DNA form, the CDR3 reads TGTGCCAGCAGCTCAGGCCCTCATAGCAATCAGCCCCAGCATTTT. This codes for CASSSGPHSNQPQHF.

The chain employs TRBV5-6 and TRBJ2-3; no firm D call. This CDR3 is 15 amino acids long. The germline V gene has CDR1 SGHDT and CDR2 YYEEEE. The ends were cut back, 3 bases at V and 0 bases at J, with 11 bases in the middle. DNA for the CDR3: TGTGCCAGCAGCTCTTTAACATCTAGCACAGATACGCAGTATTTT. Translated, it gives CASSSLTSSTDTQYF.

The rearrangement joins TRBV28 to TRBJ2-7, with 9 bases aligning to TRBD2. The CDR3 runs to 17 residues. CDR1 and CDR2 (germline): MDHEN, SYDVKM. The V gene end was trimmed by 1 base and the J gene end by 6 bases; junction bases not matched to a gene: 13. CDR3 protein: CASSLFTAGGPSGEQYF. For the CDR3, the DNA is TGTGCCAGCAGTTTATTTACTGCGGGAGGGCCCTCGGGCGAGCAGTACTTC.

The V gene is TRBV4-3, the J gene TRBJ2-5; 8 bases line up with TRBD2. The trim removed 0 bases at V and 4 bases at J, leaving 7 bases unmatched. CDR1 LGHNA and CDR2 YSLEER come from the germline V gene. The CDR3 has 16 residues. This chain's CDR3 is CASSQESGGGGETQYF. In DNA form, the CDR3 reads TGCGCCAGCAGCCAAGAGAGCGGGGGTGGGGGAGAGACCCAGTACTTC.

V is TRBV4-1 and J is TRBJ1-1; 7 nucleotides line up with TRBD1. This CDR3 is built from 14 residues. J lost 6 bases, V lost 0 bases, and 4 bases had no gene match. The germline V gene encodes CDR1 MGHRA and CDR2 YSYEKL. The CDR3 DNA reads as TGCGCCAGCAGCCAAGATGAGGGGGCGGCTGAAGCTTTCTTT. Residues: CASSQDEGAAEAFF.

J is TRBJ1-2 and V is TRBV6-1; 9 bases are shared with TRBD1. V lost 3 bases and J lost 2; bases outside the gene matches: 10. Germline-derived CDR1 and CDR2 are MNHNS and SASEGT. CDR3 size: 17 residues. The chain's CDR3 is CASSEGQGPLRNYGYTF. CDR3 in DNA: TGTGCCAGCAGTGAGGGACAGGGCCCCCTTAGGAACTATGGCTACACCTTC.

The chain joins TRBV2 to TRBJ1-5; D possibly corresponds to TRBD1 (5 bases). Germline CDR1 is SNHLY and CDR2 is FYNNEI. Between the trimmed V and J ends, which lost 6 bases and 3 bases, there was a span of 12 bases. This CDR3 comprises 14 residues. The CDR3 nucleotides are TGTGCCAGCAGCCCGACAGAGGTCAATCAGCCCCAGCATTTT. Translated: CASSPTEVNQPQHF.

This chain connects TRBV30 to TRBJ1-6, with no clear D. Trimming cost V 3 bases and J 5 bases, with 17 bases left between them. CDR1 and CDR2 from the germline V gene are GTSNPN and SVGIG (reference sequence). This CDR3 is built from 16 residues. In DNA, the CDR3 is TGTGCCTGGAGCTCCGGCGGGCAGTCCGATAATTCACCCCTCCACTTT. Its protein product is CAWSSGGQSDNSPLHF.

The V call is TRBV30, the J call TRBJ1-2; a weak D match, TRBD1 (6 bases). Trimming took 3 bases from V and 0 from J, leaving 11 bases between them. This CDR3 is built from 14 residues. From germline, CDR1 is GTSNPN and CDR2 SVGIG (reference sequence). The CDR3 spells CAWSAGTTNYGYTF. CDR3 nucleotides: TGTGCCTGGAGCGCCGGGACAACTAACTATGGCTACACCTTC.

The chain links TRBV19 to TRBJ2-5; 11 bases match TRBD1. The V gene end was trimmed by 6 bases and the J gene end by 13 bases; junction bases not matched to a gene: 4. Germline CDR1 and CDR2: LNHDA and SQIVND (reference sequence). CDR3 length: 11 residues. CDR3 sequence: CASRGQGEPYF. CDR3 DNA sequence: TGTGCCAGTAGGGGACAGGGGGAGCCGTACTTC.

The genes are TRBV29-1 and TRBJ2-5, with a weak D call TRBD2 (7 bases). Trimming cost V 7 bases and J 4 bases, with 16 bases left between them. The V gene's germline CDR1 is SQVTM and CDR2 ANQGSEA. The CDR3 has 13 residues. CDR3 protein: CSGGGGSGETQYF. DNA of the CDR3: TGCAGCGGGGGAGGGGGGTCCGGAGAGACCCAGTACTTC. The whole variable domain, filled in from reference TRBV29-1 and TRBJ2-5, reads SAVISQKPSRDICQRGTSLTIQCQVDSQVTMMFWYRQQPGQSLTLIATANQGSEATYESGFVIDKFPISRPNLTFSTLTVSNMSPEDSSIYLCSGGGGSGETQYFGPGTRLLVL.

The chain employs TRBV11-2 and TRBJ1-1; 7 bases align to TRBD1. Losses at the gene ends were 5 bases for V and 9 bases for J; bases not matched to a gene: 9. The germline V gene encodes CDR1 SGHAT and CDR2 FQNNGV. The CDR3 contains 13 residues. This chain's CDR3 is CASSPIGDSKAFF. The CDR3, as DNA: TGTGCCAGCAGCCCGATCGGGGACAGCAAAGCTTTCTTT.

This clone occurred once. The V gene is TRBV19, the J gene TRBJ2-2; TRBD1 matches 7 bases. Germline assignment: CDR1 LNHDA and CDR2 SQIVND (reference sequence). The CDR3 runs to 14 residues. CDR3 DNA sequence: TGTGCTGTCAGGGGGTTAACGAACACCGGGGAGCTGTTTTTT. Its protein is CAVRGLTNTGELFF.

V gene TRBV2 combines with J gene TRBJ2-1; 7 bases are shared with TRBD1. J gave up 4 bases and V 3 bases, and 3 bases lay outside the gene matches. Looked up from germline, CDR1 is SNHLY and CDR2 is FYNNEI. The CDR3 loop spans 14 amino acids. CDR3 region: CASSDRGRYNEQFF. In DNA form, the CDR3 reads TGTGCCAGCAGTGACAGGGGGAGATACAATGAGCAGTTCTTC.

This rearrangement joins TRBV5-5 to TRBJ1-1; 9 bases fit TRBD1. Germline CDR1 and CDR2: SGHKS and YYEKEE (reference sequence). The length of the CDR3 is 15 residues. V trimming: 0 bases; J trimming: 3 bases; junction bases outside the gene matches: 3. DNA for the CDR3: TGTGCCAGCAGCTTGGCAGGGGACAGGGACACTGAAGCTTTCTTT. Its protein is CASSLAGDRDTEAFF.

The chain links TRBV4-1 to TRBJ2-7; TRBD1 matches 8 bases. Germline CDR1 is MGHRA and CDR2 is YSYEKL. V shed 3 bases, J shed 6 bases, and the junction held 1 base outside the gene matches. The CDR3 covers 12 residues. The CDR3, as DNA: TGCGCCAGCAGCCATACAGGGGGCGAGCAGTACTTC. This codes for CASSHTGGEQYF.

The rearrangement joins TRBV11-3 to TRBJ2-3, with TRBD2 matching over 12 bases. V trimming: 5 bases; J trimming: 0 bases; junction bases outside the gene matches: 3. Looked up from germline, CDR1 is SGHNT and CDR2 is YENEEA. The CDR3 runs to 16 residues. The CDR3 reads CASSVGLAGSTDTQYF. Here the CDR3 DNA reads TGTGCCAGCAGCGTAGGACTAGCGGGGAGCACAGATACGCAGTATTTT.

The chain combines TRBV5-1 with TRBJ1-3; D remains ambiguous. Trimming shortened V by 0 bases and J by 1 base, and 11 bases separated the two germline ends. Germline CDR1 reads SGHRS; CDR2 reads YFSETQ. The CDR3 has 16 residues. The CDR3 region is CASSLEVSGSGNTIYF. In DNA form, the CDR3 reads TGCGCCAGCAGCTTGGAGGTGTCGGGGTCTGGAAACACCATATATTTT.

V is TRBV11-2 and J is TRBJ2-7, with 14 bases that match TRBD2. The CDR3 runs 18 residues. Germline trimming cut 0 bases from V and 2 bases from J; bases unmatched to any gene: 6. Germline V lookup: CDR1 SGHAT, CDR2 FQNNGV. The DNA for the CDR3 is TGTGCCAGCAGCTTAGATGGACTAGCGGGAGGCCCACCCTACGAGCAGTACTTC. Encoded protein: CASSLDGLAGGPPYEQYF.

The V call is TRBV6-6, the J call TRBJ1-1; 9 nucleotides line up with TRBD1. Germline loops: CDR1 MNHNY, CDR2 SVGAGI (reference sequence). The CDR3 has 15 amino acids. The V gene end was trimmed by 7 bases and the J gene end by 0 bases; junction bases not matched to a gene: 6. CDR3 nucleotide sequence: TGTGCCAGCACGACAGGGGGTACAATGAACACTGAAGCTTTCTTT. Protein sequence: CASTTGGTMNTEAFF.

The chain carries TRBV2 and TRBJ1-1; weak D call: TRBD1 (6 bases). V lost 3 bases and J 8 bases, leaving 16 bases between the germline ends. The CDR3 runs to 14 residues. Germline CDR1 is SNHLY and CDR2 is FYNNEI. The CDR3 DNA follows: TGTGCCAGCAGTGATCCTAACAGGGTCGACGAAGCTTTCTTT. Encoded protein: CASSDPNRVDEAFF.

The chain carries TRBV4-3 and TRBJ2-1; 8 bases agree with TRBD2. The ends lost 4 bases at V and 4 bases at J; junction bases unmatched: 6. The CDR3 consists of 15 residues. CDR1 is LGHNA, CDR2 YSLEER, per germline. CDR3 amino acids: CASSPGGAFYNEQFF. In DNA, the CDR3 is TGCGCCAGCAGCCCCGGGGGGGCCTTTTACAATGAGCAGTTCTTC.

CDR3 sequence reads: CASSFTLDEQYF. The CDR3 DNA sequence: TGCGCCAGCAGCTTTACTTTGGACGAGCAGTACTTC. The V call is TRBV5-1, the J call TRBJ2-7; D gene uncertain. CDR1 and CDR2 (germline): SGHRS, YFSETQ. With 2 bases removed from V and 5 bases from J, the gap between germline ends came to 8 bases. The CDR3 length is 12 residues. The complete variable domain, with remaining parts taken from reference TRBV5-1 and TRBJ2-7, reads KAGVTQTPRYLIKTRGQQVTLSCSPISGHRSVSWYQQTPGQGLQFLFEYFSETQRNKGNFPGRFSGRQFSNSRSEMNVSTLELGDSALYLCASSFTLDEQYFGPGTRLTVT.

The chain has TRBV9 and TRBJ1-2, with D perhaps TRBD1 (6 bases). Germline values: CDR1 SGDLS, CDR2 YYNGEE. The germline V and J ends were trimmed by 0 bases and 4 bases, with 16 bases remaining between them. This CDR3 is 16 amino acids long. The CDR3, as DNA: TGTGCCAGCAGCGTAGCTGCACAGGGTAGTATCTATGGCTACACCTTC. Amino acids: CASSVAAQGSIYGYTF. Full variable domain (missing parts from reference TRBV9 and TRBJ1-2): DSGVTQTPKHLITATGQRVTLRCSPRSGDLSVYWYQQSLDQGLQFLIQYYNGEERAKGNILERFSAQQFPDLHSELNLSSLELGDSALYFCASSVAAQGSIYGYTFGSGTRLTVV.

The chain links TRBV11-3 to TRBJ2-3, with D hard to call. The germline V gene has CDR1 SGHNT and CDR2 YENEEA. V lost 1 base to trimming and J lost 2 bases, with 7 bases between them. CDR3 length: 14 residues. CDR3 sequence reads: CASSLGEATDTQYF. In nucleotides, the CDR3 is TGTGCCAGCAGCTTAGGAGAGGCCACAGATACGCAGTATTTT.

The chain joins TRBV5-1 to TRBJ2-5, with TRBD2 matching over 9 bases. The CDR3 covers 15 residues. Losses at the gene ends were 6 bases for V and 5 bases for J; bases not matched to a gene: 11. CDR1 is SGHRS and CDR2 is YFSETQ in the germline V gene. The CDR3 nucleotides are TGCGCCAGCACTTCTGCGCGGGGGGGCTGGGAGACCCAGTACTTC. It is translated as CASTSARGGWETQYF. Drawing the rest from reference TRBV5-1 and TRBJ2-5, the complete variable domain is KAGVTQTPRYLIKTRGQQVTLSCSPISGHRSVSWYQQTPGQGLQFLFEYFSETQRNKGNFPGRFSGRQFSNSRSEMNVSTLELGDSALYLCASTSARGGWETQYFGPGTRLLVL.

The gene calls are TRBV27 and TRBJ2-2; a weak D match, TRBD1 (5 bases). This CDR3 has 14 amino acids. Germline V gene data show CDR1 as MNHEY and CDR2 as SMNVEV (reference sequence). Deletions cut 4 bases from V and 3 bases from J, with 9 bases between. The DNA of the CDR3 is TGTGCCAGCAGTTCCAGGGCGTACACCGGGGAGCTGTTTTTT. Translation gives CASSSRAYTGELFF.